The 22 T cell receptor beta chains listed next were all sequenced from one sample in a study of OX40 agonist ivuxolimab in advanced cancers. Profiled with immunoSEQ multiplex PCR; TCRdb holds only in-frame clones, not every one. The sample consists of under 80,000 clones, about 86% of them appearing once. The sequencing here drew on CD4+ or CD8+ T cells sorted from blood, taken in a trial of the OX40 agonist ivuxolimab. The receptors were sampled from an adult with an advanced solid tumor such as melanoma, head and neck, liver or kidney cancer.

The CDR3 here is CAWSVTGGIYTF. CDR3 in DNA: TGTGCCTGGAGTGTAACAGGGGGCATCTACACCTTC. The chain joins TRBV30 to TRBJ1-2, with 9 positions matching TRBD1. Germline CDR1 reads GTSNPN; CDR2 reads SVGIG (reference sequence). The CDR3 totals 12 residues. V lost 0 bases, J lost 10 bases, and 3 bases stayed unmatched.

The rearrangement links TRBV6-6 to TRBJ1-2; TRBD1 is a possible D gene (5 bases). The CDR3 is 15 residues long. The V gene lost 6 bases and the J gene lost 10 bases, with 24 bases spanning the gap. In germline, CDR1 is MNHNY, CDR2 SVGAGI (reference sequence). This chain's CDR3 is CASRDYRPTQLSYTF. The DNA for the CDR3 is TGTGCCAGCAGGGATTACAGGCCCACCCAGTTATCCTACACCTTC.

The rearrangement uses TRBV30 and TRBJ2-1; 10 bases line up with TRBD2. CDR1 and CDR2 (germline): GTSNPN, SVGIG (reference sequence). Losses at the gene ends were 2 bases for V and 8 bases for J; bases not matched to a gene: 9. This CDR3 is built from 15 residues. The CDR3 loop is CAWSQAGGLGDEQFF. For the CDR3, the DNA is TGTGCCTGGAGTCAAGCGGGAGGGCTTGGCGATGAGCAGTTCTTC.

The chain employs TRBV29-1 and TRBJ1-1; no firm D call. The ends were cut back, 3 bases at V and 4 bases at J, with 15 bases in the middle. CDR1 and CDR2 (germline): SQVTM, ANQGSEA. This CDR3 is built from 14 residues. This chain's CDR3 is CSVDTTGEGTEAFF. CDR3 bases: TGCAGCGTTGACACGACGGGCGAGGGCACTGAAGCTTTCTTT.

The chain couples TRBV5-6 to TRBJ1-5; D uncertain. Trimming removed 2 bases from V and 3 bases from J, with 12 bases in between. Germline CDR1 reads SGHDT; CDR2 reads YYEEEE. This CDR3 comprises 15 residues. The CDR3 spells CASSFNGKYNQPQHF. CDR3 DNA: TGTGCCAGCAGCTTTAACGGGAAGTACAATCAGCCCCAGCATTTT.

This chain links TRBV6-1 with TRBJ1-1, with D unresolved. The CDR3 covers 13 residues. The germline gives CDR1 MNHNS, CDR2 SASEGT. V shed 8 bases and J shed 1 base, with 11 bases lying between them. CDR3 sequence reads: CASAKRRNTEAFF. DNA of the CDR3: TGTGCCAGCGCCAAAAGGAGGAACACTGAAGCTTTCTTT.

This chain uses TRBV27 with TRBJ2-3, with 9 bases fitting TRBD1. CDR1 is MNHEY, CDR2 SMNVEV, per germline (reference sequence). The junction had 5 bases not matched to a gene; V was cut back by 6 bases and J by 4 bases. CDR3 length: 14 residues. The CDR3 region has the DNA TGTGCCAGCAGGGCCGGGACAGGGTCAGATACGCAGTATTTT. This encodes CASRAGTGSDTQYF.

The CDR3 is CASVRTSSSDTQYF. The CDR3 nucleotides read TGTGCCTCGGTGAGGACTAGTTCTTCAGATACGCAGTATTTT. V is TRBV30 and J is TRBJ2-3, with 7 bases that match TRBD2. Germline CDR1 is GTSNPN and CDR2 is SVGIG (reference sequence). V lost 7 bases to trimming and J lost 4 bases; unmatched junction nucleotides: 11. The CDR3 spans 14 residues.

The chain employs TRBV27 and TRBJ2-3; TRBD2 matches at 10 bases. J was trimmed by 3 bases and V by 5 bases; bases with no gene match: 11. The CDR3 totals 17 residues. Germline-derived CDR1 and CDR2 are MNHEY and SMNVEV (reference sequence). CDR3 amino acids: CASSPRLAGVGTDTQYF. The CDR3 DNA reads TGTGCCAGCAGTCCTCGTCTAGCGGGAGTGGGGACAGATACGCAGTATTTT.

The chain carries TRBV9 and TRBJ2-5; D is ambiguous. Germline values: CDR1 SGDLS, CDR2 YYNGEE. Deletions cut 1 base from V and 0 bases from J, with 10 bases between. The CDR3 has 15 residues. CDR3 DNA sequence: TGTGCCAGCAGCGTATTATCTGGGTACCAAGAGACCCAGTACTTC. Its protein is CASSVLSGYQETQYF.

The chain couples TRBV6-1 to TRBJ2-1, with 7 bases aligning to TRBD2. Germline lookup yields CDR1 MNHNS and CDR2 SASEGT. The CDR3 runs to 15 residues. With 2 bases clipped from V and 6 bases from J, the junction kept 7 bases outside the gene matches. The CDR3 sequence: CASSESLAEFNEQFF. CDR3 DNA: TGTGCCAGCAGTGAATCTCTAGCGGAGTTCAATGAGCAGTTCTTC.

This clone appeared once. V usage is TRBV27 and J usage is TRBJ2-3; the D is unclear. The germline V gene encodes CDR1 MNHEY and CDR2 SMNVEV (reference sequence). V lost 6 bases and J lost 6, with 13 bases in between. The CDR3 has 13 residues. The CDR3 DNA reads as TGTGCCAGCAGATCGTTGGGCTCTGATACGCAGTATTTT. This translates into CASRSLGSDTQYF.

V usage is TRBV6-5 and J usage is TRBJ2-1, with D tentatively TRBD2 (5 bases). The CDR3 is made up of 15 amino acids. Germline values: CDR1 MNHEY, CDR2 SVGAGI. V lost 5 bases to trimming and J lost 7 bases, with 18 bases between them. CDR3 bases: TGTGCCAGCAGTCCCCTAGGAGGTGAAGGGAATGAGCAGTTCTTC. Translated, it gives CASSPLGGEGNEQFF.

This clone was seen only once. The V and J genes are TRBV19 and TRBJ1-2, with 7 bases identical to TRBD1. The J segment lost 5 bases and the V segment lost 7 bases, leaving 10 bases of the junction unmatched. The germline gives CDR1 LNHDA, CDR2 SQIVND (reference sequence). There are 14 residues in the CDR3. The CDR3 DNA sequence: TGTGCCAGTACCTCCTTGCAGGGGGATTATGGCTACACCTTC. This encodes CASTSLQGDYGYTF.

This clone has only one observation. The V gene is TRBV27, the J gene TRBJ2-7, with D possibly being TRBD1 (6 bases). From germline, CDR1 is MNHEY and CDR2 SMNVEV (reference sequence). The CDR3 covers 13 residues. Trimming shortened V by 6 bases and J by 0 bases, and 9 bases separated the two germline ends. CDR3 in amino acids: CASRGHGSYEQYF. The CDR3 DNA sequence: TGTGCCAGCAGGGGACACGGCTCCTACGAGCAGTACTTC.

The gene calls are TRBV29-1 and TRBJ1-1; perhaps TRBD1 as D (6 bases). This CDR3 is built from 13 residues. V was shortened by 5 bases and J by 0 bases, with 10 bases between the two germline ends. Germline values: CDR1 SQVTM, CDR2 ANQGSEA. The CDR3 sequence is CSVQGQLNTEAFF. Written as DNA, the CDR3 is TGCAGCGTTCAAGGACAGTTGAACACTGAAGCTTTCTTT. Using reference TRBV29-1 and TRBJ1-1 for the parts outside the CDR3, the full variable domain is SAVISQKPSRDICQRGTSLTIQCQVDSQVTMMFWYRQQPGQSLTLIATANQGSEATYESGFVIDKFPISRPNLTFSTLTVSNMSPEDSSIYLCSVQGQLNTEAFFGQGTRLTVV.

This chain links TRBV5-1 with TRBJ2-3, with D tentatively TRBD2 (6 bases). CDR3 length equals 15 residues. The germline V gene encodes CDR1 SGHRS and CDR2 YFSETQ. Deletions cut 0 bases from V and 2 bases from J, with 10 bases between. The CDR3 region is CASSLVAGITDTQYF. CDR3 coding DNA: TGCGCCAGCAGCTTGGTTGCGGGAATCACAGATACGCAGTATTTT.

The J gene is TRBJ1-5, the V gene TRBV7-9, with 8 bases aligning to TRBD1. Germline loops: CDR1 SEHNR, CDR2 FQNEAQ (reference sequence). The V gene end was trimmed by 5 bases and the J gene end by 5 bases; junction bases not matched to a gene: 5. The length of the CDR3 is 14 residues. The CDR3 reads CASSRGTGDQPQHF. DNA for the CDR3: TGTGCCAGCAGCCGAGGGACAGGTGATCAGCCCCAGCATTTT.

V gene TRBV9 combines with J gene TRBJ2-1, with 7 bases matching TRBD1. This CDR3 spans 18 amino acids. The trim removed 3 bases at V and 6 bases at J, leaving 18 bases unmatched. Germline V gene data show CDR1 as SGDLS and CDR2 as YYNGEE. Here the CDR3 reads CASSARRSGRQGPNEQFF. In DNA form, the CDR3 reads TGTGCCAGCAGCGCAAGAAGGAGTGGGAGACAGGGCCCCAATGAGCAGTTCTTC.

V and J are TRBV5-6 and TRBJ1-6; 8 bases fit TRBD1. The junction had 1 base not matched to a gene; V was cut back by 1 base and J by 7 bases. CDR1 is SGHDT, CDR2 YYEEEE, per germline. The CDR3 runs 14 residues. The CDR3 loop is CASSLNRGNSPLHF. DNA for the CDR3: TGTGCCAGCAGCTTGAACAGGGGGAATTCACCCCTCCACTTT.

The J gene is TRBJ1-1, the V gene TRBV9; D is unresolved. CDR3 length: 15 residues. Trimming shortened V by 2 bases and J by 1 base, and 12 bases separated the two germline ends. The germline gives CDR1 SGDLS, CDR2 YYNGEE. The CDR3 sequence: CASSVEVGRNTEAFF. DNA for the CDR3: TGTGCCAGCAGCGTGGAGGTAGGAAGGAACACTGAAGCTTTCTTT. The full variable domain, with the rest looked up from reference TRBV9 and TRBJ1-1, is DSGVTQTPKHLITATGQRVTLRCSPRSGDLSVYWYQQSLDQGLQFLIQYYNGEERAKGNILERFSAQQFPDLHSELNLSSLELGDSALYFCASSVEVGRNTEAFFGQGTRLTVV.

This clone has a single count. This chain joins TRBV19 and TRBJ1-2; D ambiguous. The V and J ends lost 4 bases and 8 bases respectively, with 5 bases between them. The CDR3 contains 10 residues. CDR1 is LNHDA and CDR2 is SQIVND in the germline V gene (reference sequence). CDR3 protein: CASSREGYTF. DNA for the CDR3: TGTGCCAGTAGTAGGGAAGGCTACACCTTC.